Each of the 28 T cell receptor beta chains below was sequenced from the same sample in a study of cytomegalovirus exposure and HLA in healthy donors. A multiplex PCR was run with 60 Vbeta primers and 13 Jbeta primers. Only in-frame clones appear in the TCRdb table, and some are missing; sequencing was by immunoSEQ multiplex PCR. The sample contains 150,000 to 200,000 clones, around 78% of which appear only once. Sequencing used PBMCs. These receptor sequences come from a woman between 50 and 59 years old in good health and CMV-seropositive.

This chain joins TRBV9 and TRBJ2-5, with D maybe TRBD2 (6 bases). The V end lost 4 bases, the J end lost 7 bases, and 17 bases lay between the germline ends. The CDR3 sequence is 14 residues long. CDR1 SGDLS and CDR2 YYNGEE come from the germline V gene. The CDR3 is CASSMGDGGGTQYF. CDR3 DNA: TGTGCCAGCAGCATGGGGGACGGGGGAGGGACCCAGTACTTC.

The chain employs TRBV6-5 and TRBJ1-2; the D gene is possibly TRBD1 (5 bases). The CDR3 sequence is 15 residues long. Germline CDR1 is MNHEY and CDR2 is SVGAGI. Trimming removed 7 bases from V and 1 base from J, with 16 bases in between. The CDR3 loop reads CASTDNGRGNYGYTF. In DNA, the CDR3 is TGTGCCAGCACCGATAACGGAAGGGGTAACTATGGCTACACCTTC.

The chain employs TRBV30 and TRBJ1-2; possible D gene TRBD1, 6 bases. V was cut by 1 base and J by 8 bases, with 11 bases left in between. The germline V gene encodes CDR1 GTSNPN and CDR2 SVGIG (reference sequence). The CDR3 totals 12 residues. CDR3 nucleotide sequence: TGTGCCTGGAGTGGCGGACAGTGGGGCTACACCTTC. Amino acid sequence: CAWSGGQWGYTF. Based on the CDR3 plus reference TRBV30 and TRBJ1-2, the full variable domain is SQTIHQWPATLVQPVGSPLSLECTVEGTSNPNLYWYRQAAGRGLQLLFYSVGIGQISSEVPQNLSASRPQDRQFILSSKKLLLSDSGFYLCAWSGGQWGYTFGSGTRLTVV.

This chain joins TRBV29-1 and TRBJ2-7, with 9 nucleotides matching TRBD1. The J segment lost 5 bases and the V segment lost 4 bases, leaving 9 bases of the junction unmatched. This CDR3 spans 14 amino acids. The germline V gene has CDR1 SQVTM and CDR2 ANQGSEA. DNA of the CDR3: TGCAGCGTTGGACGGACAGGGGTAGATGACGAGCAGTACTTC. Encoded protein: CSVGRTGVDDEQYF.

The rearrangement links TRBV27 to TRBJ1-3; D remains unclear. This CDR3 has 15 amino acids. Germline-derived CDR1 and CDR2 are MNHEY and SMNVEV (reference sequence). Trimming left V 0 bases short and J 0 bases short, with 6 bases between. CDR3 DNA: TGTGCCAGCAGTTTATCAGCGGGCTCTGGAAACACCATATATTTT. Its translation: CASSLSAGSGNTIYF.

This sequence joins TRBV19 and TRBJ1-5; D is perhaps TRBD1 (6 bases). V lost 3 bases and J lost 4, with 10 bases in between. The CDR3 has 14 amino acids. Per the germline V gene, CDR1 is LNHDA and CDR2 is SQIVND (reference sequence). Here the CDR3 DNA reads TGTGCCAGTAGTATCAGGACAGCAAATCAGCCCCAGCATTTT. This encodes CASSIRTANQPQHF. Full variable domain (outside the CDR3, taken from reference TRBV19 and TRBJ1-5): DGGITQSPKYLFRKEGQNVTLSCEQNLNHDAMYWYRQDPGQGLRLIYYSQIVNDFQKGDIAEGYSVSREKKESFPLTVTSAQKNPTAFYLCASSIRTANQPQHFGDGTRLSIL.

The V and J genes are TRBV11-2 and TRBJ1-6; tentative D call: TRBD1 (5 bases). Germline loops: CDR1 SGHAT, CDR2 FQNNGV. There are 17 residues in the CDR3. Deletions cut 0 bases from V and 4 bases from J, with 13 bases between. The CDR3 sequence: CASSLETAYPYNSPLHF. In DNA, the CDR3 is TGTGCCAGCAGCTTAGAGACAGCATATCCTTATAATTCACCCCTCCACTTT.

V gene TRBV7-8 combines with J gene TRBJ2-7, with D perhaps matching TRBD1 (6 bases). From germline, CDR1 is SGHVS and CDR2 FQNEAQ. This CDR3 has 15 amino acids. Trimming removed 3 bases at V and 3 bases at J, with 15 bases between. The chain's CDR3 is CASSFRQGIVYEQYF. The CDR3 nucleotides read TGTGCCAGCAGCTTCAGGCAGGGGATCGTCTACGAGCAGTACTTC.

The chain combines TRBV6-5 with TRBJ1-5, with D maybe TRBD1 (5 bases). With 5 bases removed from V and 5 bases from J, the gap between germline ends came to 10 bases. Germline lookup yields CDR1 MNHEY and CDR2 SVGAGI. The length of the CDR3 is 13 residues. DNA for the CDR3: TGTGCCAGCAGTGAAGGGGCCCATCAGCCCCAGCATTTT. This codes for CASSEGAHQPQHF.

The chain uses TRBV28 and TRBJ1-5; TRBD1 matches at 10 bases. CDR1 is MDHEN, CDR2 SYDVKM, per germline. Trimming at V came to 8 bases and at J to 5 bases, leaving 9 bases not matched to a gene. CDR3 size: 15 residues. In DNA form, the CDR3 reads TGTGCCAGCGGGTTACGGACAGGGGGGGATCAGCCCCAGCATTTT. Its protein product is CASGLRTGGDQPQHF.

The V call is TRBV2, the J call TRBJ2-7; D perhaps matches TRBD1 (6 bases). CDR1 SNHLY and CDR2 FYNNEI come from the germline V gene. The CDR3 spans 16 residues. Deletions cut 4 bases from V and 5 bases from J, with 21 bases between. CDR3: CASSGSRRGFRDEQYF. CDR3 sequence (DNA): TGTGCCAGCAGTGGGTCCCGAAGGGGGTTTAGGGACGAGCAGTACTTC.

This chain joins TRBV5-1 and TRBJ2-5, with 7 positions matching TRBD1. The V gene end was trimmed by 4 bases and the J gene end by 2 bases; junction bases not matched to a gene: 5. Germline-derived CDR1 and CDR2 are SGHRS and YFSETQ. The length of the CDR3 is 14 residues. CDR3 in DNA: TGCGCCAGCAGCCAAGGACAGGAACAAGAGACCCAGTACTTC. Translating gives CASSQGQEQETQYF.

This clone was detected only a few times. The chain has TRBV30 and TRBJ1-4; maybe TRBD1 (6 bases). Germline V gene data show CDR1 as GTSNPN and CDR2 as SVGIG (reference sequence). V dropped 0 bases and J dropped 6 bases, with 11 bases sitting between them. The CDR3 totals 14 residues. For the CDR3, the DNA is TGTGCCTGGAGTGTAAGGGACATCTATGAAAAACTGTTTTTT. As protein: CAWSVRDIYEKLFF.

Turning to this clone: Different DNA sequences within this sample yield the same CDR3. The rearrangement links TRBV2 to TRBJ2-5, with D unresolved. V lost 4 bases and J lost 2, with 5 bases in between. The germline V gene has CDR1 SNHLY and CDR2 FYNNEI. The CDR3 runs to 12 residues. CDR3 amino acids: CASSALQETQYF. The CDR3 DNA reads as TGTGCCAGCAGTGCACTGCAAGAGACCCAGTACTTC.

The J gene is TRBJ2-1, the V gene TRBV10-3; D uncertain. Germline V gene lookup returns CDR1 ENHRY and CDR2 SYGVKD. The CDR3 is 13 residues long. V was shortened by 0 bases and J by 8 bases, with 8 bases between the two germline ends. The CDR3 sequence is CAISESGRHEQFF. The CDR3 DNA reads as TGTGCCATCAGTGAGTCGGGCCGTCATGAGCAGTTCTTC.

V is TRBV29-1 and J is TRBJ1-5; no reliable D call. Germline assignment: CDR1 SQVTM and CDR2 ANQGSEA. Trimming removed 4 bases from V and 4 bases from J, with 11 bases in between. CDR3 length equals 13 residues. The DNA for the CDR3 is TGCAGCGTTGGTGAGGGCAGAAATCAGCCCCAGCATTTT. Amino acids: CSVGEGRNQPQHF. Full variable domain (missing parts from reference TRBV29-1 and TRBJ1-5): SAVISQKPSRDICQRGTSLTIQCQVDSQVTMMFWYRQQPGQSLTLIATANQGSEATYESGFVIDKFPISRPNLTFSTLTVSNMSPEDSSIYLCSVGEGRNQPQHFGDGTRLSIL.

The rearrangement joins TRBV5-4 to TRBJ1-1, with 12 nucleotides matching TRBD1. The CDR3 is made up of 18 amino acids. J was trimmed by 5 bases and V by 4 bases; bases with no gene match: 15. CDR1 and CDR2 from the germline V gene are SGHNT and YYREEE (reference sequence). This CDR3 reads CASSVPTGTGGGLTEAFF. As DNA, the CDR3 is TGTGCCAGCAGCGTACCCACCGGGACAGGGGGCGGATTAACTGAAGCTTTCTTT.

This chain joins TRBV11-2 and TRBJ2-7; tentative D call: TRBD2 (6 bases). CDR1 is SGHAT, CDR2 FQNNGV, per germline. This CDR3 region has 12 residues. The ends were cut back, 0 bases at V and 7 bases at J, with 7 bases in the middle. As DNA, the CDR3 is TGTGCCAGCAGCTTAGAAGGAGGGGAGCAGTACTTC. Its protein product is CASSLEGGEQYF.

The chain has TRBV9 and TRBJ1-4; no reliable D call. V was pared by 8 bases and J by 0 bases, with 5 bases between. Germline V CDR1 and CDR2: SGDLS, YYNGEE. The CDR3 consists of 12 residues. Written as DNA, the CDR3 is TGTGCCAGTCCCTCAACTAATGAAAAACTGTTTTTT. Amino acid sequence: CASPSTNEKLFF.

The chain carries TRBV11-3 and TRBJ2-1; 10 bases align to TRBD2. CDR1 and CDR2 (germline): SGHNT, YENEEA. V shed 3 bases and J 7 bases; nucleotides not matched to a gene: 0. This CDR3 contains 13 residues. The CDR3 region has the DNA TGTGCCAGCAGCTTTAGCGGGGGGAATGAGCAGTTCTTC. This gives the protein CASSFSGGNEQFF.

The chain links TRBV6-1 to TRBJ2-7; perhaps TRBD1 as D (6 bases). Per germline, CDR1 MNHNS and CDR2 SASEGT. The length of the CDR3 is 13 residues. V shed 6 bases and J shed 3 bases, with 12 bases lying between them. As DNA, the CDR3 is TGTGCCAGCAGCTATGACAGGAGCTACGAGCAGTACTTC. This encodes CASSYDRSYEQYF.

The J gene is TRBJ1-2, the V gene TRBV11-3; the D is unclear. Trimming cost V 5 bases and J 4 bases, with 8 bases left between them. CDR3 length equals 12 residues. CDR1 is SGHNT and CDR2 is YENEEA in the germline V gene. For the CDR3, the DNA is TGTGCCAGCAGCCAAGACACCTATGGCTACACCTTC. This gives the protein CASSQDTYGYTF.

V usage is TRBV5-1 and J usage is TRBJ2-7; 11 bases are a match to TRBD1. CDR1 and CDR2 from the germline V gene are SGHRS and YFSETQ. There are 15 residues in the CDR3. The V gene end was trimmed by 7 bases and the J gene end by 7 bases; junction bases not matched to a gene: 13. DNA of the CDR3: TGCGCCAGCCAGATCGGGACAGGGGGATTTGGTGAGCAGTACTTC. Amino acid sequence: CASQIGTGGFGEQYF.

The chain has TRBV7-9 and TRBJ1-4; D is possibly TRBD1 (6 bases). Trimming stripped 5 bases from V and 8 bases from J, with 21 bases between. This CDR3 contains 16 residues. Germline CDR1 and CDR2: SEHNR and FQNEAQ (reference sequence). The chain's CDR3 is CASSPSGWGQGEKLFF. The CDR3 bases are TGTGCCAGCAGCCCCAGCGGCTGGGGGCAAGGCGAAAAACTGTTTTTT.

The chain links TRBV6-5 to TRBJ1-2; 10 bases are shared with TRBD1. The CDR3 loop spans 16 amino acids. The ends lost 1 base at V and 1 base at J; junction bases unmatched: 3. Germline CDR1 reads MNHEY; CDR2 reads SVGAGI. The CDR3, as DNA: TGTGCCAGCAGTTACTTCCGGACAGGGGGTAACTATGGCTACACCTTC. Its translation is CASSYFRTGGNYGYTF.

V gene TRBV25-1 combines with J gene TRBJ1-2; D is unclear. The CDR3 is 13 amino acids. Germline V gene sequence: CDR1 MGHDK, CDR2 SYGVNS. Trimming left V 2 bases short and J 8 bases short, with 12 bases between. CDR3 coding DNA: TGTGCCAGCAGTGAAGGGTACTATGGAGGCTACACCTTC. Encoded protein: CASSEGYYGGYTF.

This chain connects TRBV7-8 to TRBJ1-2; 7 nucleotides align to TRBD1. CDR3 length equals 15 residues. Germline V gene lookup returns CDR1 SGHVS and CDR2 FQNEAQ. Germline trimming cut 5 bases from V and 0 bases from J; bases unmatched to any gene: 6. The CDR3 DNA reads TGTGCCAGCAGCCGTGGGACAGCAACTAACTATGGCTACACCTTC. Translated, it gives CASSRGTATNYGYTF.

This chain links TRBV5-1 with TRBJ2-7; 11 bases are a match to TRBD2. The ends lost 5 bases at V and 0 bases at J; junction bases unmatched: 16. CDR1 is SGHRS and CDR2 is YFSETQ in the germline V gene. CDR3 length: 19 residues. This CDR3 is CASSYQGLAGTPPSYEQYF. DNA of the CDR3: TGCGCCAGCAGTTACCAAGGACTAGCGGGCACTCCCCCCTCCTACGAGCAGTACTTC.